This T cell receptor beta chain was sequenced in a study of blood T cell repertoires in COVID-19. Study-wide context: Italy, Spain and the United States were the sources of the convalescent and acute COVID-19 samples. Sample material is recorded as cDNA or gDNA derived from T cells, B-cell-depleted T cells, or PBMCs.

The protocol was immunoSEQ multiplex PCR, while the TCRdb copy is restricted to in-frame clones and leaves out a portion. Among about 100,000 clones listed, roughly 85% were seen once. CDR3 length: 16 amino acids. Germline loops: CDR1 SGDLS, CDR2 YYNGEE. Trimming stripped 0 bases from V and 0 bases from J, with 10 bases between. V and J are TRBV9 and TRBJ2-1; D unclear. The sequenced material came from peripheral blood. This TCR came from a man between 65 and 80 years old with active or convalescent COVID-19. The CDR3 region has the DNA TGTGCCAGCAGCGTAGCACGAGAGGTCTCCTACAATGAGCAGTTCTTC. Protein: CASSVAREVSYNEQFF.